Included here is one T cell receptor (beta chain) sequence, with context. This specimen comes from a study of blood T cell repertoires in COVID-19. Whole-study context: T cells, B-cell-depleted T cells, or PBMCs provided the cDNA or gDNA that served as material.

Methods used by the authors: Using reference gene primer amplification, nucleated cell counts were estimated. Only in-frame clones appear in the TCRdb table, and some are missing; sequencing was by immunoSEQ multiplex PCR. V and J calls and clone size come straight from that table; D and trimming were deduced from the DNA. The data contain 110,000 or so clones, about 85% of them singletons. This CDR3 region has 15 residues. The V gene's germline CDR1 is DFQATT and CDR2 SNEGSKA (reference sequence). The J segment lost 4 bases and the V segment lost 3 bases, leaving 10 bases of the junction unmatched. The receptor's source is a woman in her seventies with acute or convalescent COVID-19. V gene TRBV20-1 combines with J gene TRBJ2-5, with 8 bases matching TRBD2. Input material: peripheral blood. CDR3 sequence reads: CSASKGSGRGETQYF. The CDR3 nucleotides read TGCAGTGCTAGTAAAGGGAGCGGGAGAGGAGAGACCCAGTACTTC.